Shown below are 12 T cell receptor beta chains from a single sample sequenced in a study of T cell changes during pregnancy in multiple sclerosis. Libraries were prepared by immunoSEQ multiplex PCR; TCRdb keeps only in-frame clonotypes and omits some of them. The table lists tens of thousands of clones, roughly 92% of them singletons. The material sequenced was peripheral blood, taken in the third trimester of pregnancy. The receptors stem from a female donor with multiple sclerosis, enrolled in a pregnancy study.

The V gene is TRBV7-2, the J gene TRBJ1-1; a weak D match, TRBD1 (6 bases). V lost 1 base and J lost 10, with 22 bases in between. This CDR3 contains 16 residues. From germline, CDR1 is SGHTA and CDR2 FQGNSA. As DNA, the CDR3 is TGTGCCAGCAGCTTAGATCTGGGGGCGAACAAGTATGGAGCTTTCTTT. The encoded protein is CASSLDLGANKYGAFF. The whole variable domain, remainder taken from reference TRBV7-2 and TRBJ1-1, is GAGVSQSPSNKVTEKGKDVELRCDPISGHTALYWYRQSLGQGLEFLIYFQGNSAPDKSGLPSDRFSAERTGGSVSTLTIQRTQQEDSAVYLCASSLDLGANKYGAFFGQGTRLTVV.

V and J are TRBV2 and TRBJ2-1; 7 bases map to TRBD1. Germline V gene data show CDR1 as SNHLY and CDR2 as FYNNEI. CDR3 length: 18 residues. Trimming at V came to 1 base and at J to 2 bases, leaving 11 bases not matched to a gene. The chain's CDR3 is CASSEVNRGQSAYNEQFF. The CDR3 DNA sequence: TGTGCCAGCAGTGAAGTAAATAGGGGGCAATCGGCCTACAATGAGCAGTTCTTC.

This clone was detected only once. This chain connects TRBV5-8 to TRBJ2-3, with D perhaps TRBD2 (6 bases). The CDR3 has 15 residues. Germline CDR1 is SGHTS and CDR2 is YDEGEE. Trimming removed 3 bases from V and 0 bases from J, with 11 bases in between. In nucleotides, the CDR3 is TGTGCCAGCAGCTATGTAGCGGCAAGCACAGATACGCAGTATTTT. This encodes CASSYVAASTDTQYF.

This chain connects TRBV4-3 to TRBJ1-3; unclear D gene. Trimming pared 4 bases from V and 0 bases from J, leaving 10 bases between. Germline CDR1 and CDR2: LGHNA and YSLEER. The CDR3 covers 15 residues. CDR3 sequence: CASSLRMASGNTIYF. CDR3 nucleotides: TGCGCCAGCAGCCTCAGGATGGCCTCTGGAAACACCATATATTTT.

This clone was seen only a few times. V is TRBV11-1 and J is TRBJ1-4; 12 bases agree with TRBD1. The CDR3 is made up of 15 amino acids. Trimming took 5 bases from V and 12 from J; bases not matched to a gene: 10. Germline CDR1 SGHAT, CDR2 FQDESV (reference sequence). CDR3 coding DNA: TGTGCCAGCAGCCATACAACGGGACAGGGGGCAGAACTGTTTTTT. It codes for CASSHTTGQGAELFF.

This chain joins TRBV7-9 and TRBJ2-5; a possible D gene is TRBD2 (5 bases). Trimming removed 2 bases at V and 2 bases at J, with 6 bases between. The germline V gene has CDR1 SEHNR and CDR2 FQNEAQ (reference sequence). CDR3 length: 13 amino acids. CDR3 in DNA: TGTGCCAGCAGCTTACCGGGACAAGAGACCCAGTACTTC. It is translated as CASSLPGQETQYF.

The chain combines TRBV28 with TRBJ1-5, with 8 bases aligning to TRBD1. The CDR3 runs 17 residues. Trimming at V came to 6 bases and at J to 0 bases, leaving 10 bases not matched to a gene. Germline CDR1 MDHEN, CDR2 SYDVKM. The CDR3 bases are TGTGCCAGCAGCCAAGGACAGGGATATTATAGCAATCAGCCCCAGCATTTT. Amino acids: CASSQGQGYYSNQPQHF.

This clone came up a few times. The chain uses TRBV7-2 and TRBJ2-2; D possibly corresponds to TRBD1 (6 bases). The CDR3 length is 13 residues. With 6 bases removed from V and 7 bases from J, the gap between germline ends came to 12 bases. Germline V gene sequence: CDR1 SGHTA, CDR2 FQGNSA. As DNA, the CDR3 is TGTGCCAGCAGTTCTGGGGGCGTCGGGGAGCTGTTTTTT. Amino acid sequence: CASSSGGVGELFF. Together with reference TRBV7-2 and TRBJ2-2, the CDR3 gives the full variable domain: GAGVSQSPSNKVTEKGKDVELRCDPISGHTALYWYRQSLGQGLEFLIYFQGNSAPDKSGLPSDRFSAERTGGSVSTLTIQRTQQEDSAVYLCASSSGGVGELFFGEGSRLTVL.

The chain couples TRBV27 to TRBJ2-7, with D perhaps TRBD2 (6 bases). Trimming took off 7 bases at V and 3 bases at J, with 13 bases between the two ends. Germline-derived CDR1 and CDR2 are MNHEY and SMNVEV (reference sequence). This CDR3 comprises 13 residues. The CDR3 region is CASKRLDYYEQYF. The DNA of the CDR3 is TGTGCCAGCAAGAGACTAGATTACTACGAGCAGTACTTC.

The chain carries TRBV11-3 and TRBJ2-7; 8 positions match TRBD2. After removal of 1 base from V and 3 bases from J, the junction contained 8 bases not matched to a gene. The germline CDR1 and CDR2 sequences are SGHNT and YENEEA. The CDR3 has 16 residues. CDR3 sequence: CASSLAGGRSFYEQYF. The DNA for the CDR3 is TGTGCCAGCAGCTTAGCAGGCGGGAGGTCCTTCTACGAGCAGTACTTC.

As regards this clone: A junction boundary mismatches the germline segment, possibly from a read error. This chain joins TRBV29-1 and TRBJ2-7, with TRBD1 identical over 7 bases. CDR3 length: 13 residues. Germline V gene sequence: CDR1 SQVTM, CDR2 ANQGSEA. The DNA for the CDR3 is TGCAGCGTCGAAGACAGGGAATCCTACGAGCAGTACTTC. This codes for CSVEDRESYEQYF.

V is TRBV5-4 and J is TRBJ2-2; weak D call: TRBD1 (5 bases). This CDR3 comprises 16 residues. V lost 1 base, J lost 0 bases, and 10 bases lay in between. CDR1 is SGHNT, CDR2 YYREEE, per germline (reference sequence). The DNA for the CDR3 is TGTGCCAGCAGCTTGAATTCAGGGACGAACACCGGGGAGCTGTTTTTT. Its protein is CASSLNSGTNTGELFF.